This TCR beta chain was documented in a study of T cells in Graves' hyperthyroidism and ophthalmopathy. Trimming left V 6 bases short and J 3 bases short, with 21 bases between. The CDR3 length is 16 residues. CDR1 is DFQATT, CDR2 SNEGSKA, per germline (reference sequence). Amplification of TCR beta CDR3 regions was performed using RNA transcripts as template. The study used the HTBI primer set for a first-round RT-PCR of the TCR CDR3. TCRdb recomputed calls from the multiplex PCR reads with MiXCR, one row per CDR3 protein. The sample lists a few hundred thousand distinct CDR3 sequences, roughly 18% occurring once. Each ophthalmopathy patient scored at least 3 on the Clinical Activity Score and at least 4 on NOSPECS grade, with duration under 3 months.

Sequencing used blood. The chain has TRBV20-1 and TRBJ2-1; TRBD1 or TRBD2 may be the D gene (7 bases each). This sequence was found in a man in his late teens or twenties with Graves' ophthalmopathy. This CDR3 is CSARGGTGALYNEQFF. The CDR3 bases are TGCAGTGCCAGGGGGGGGACGGGGGCACTCTACAATGAGCAGTTCTTC.